These 26 T cell receptor beta chains were sequenced from one sample in a study of cytomegalovirus exposure and HLA in healthy donors. The PCR had 60 Vbeta and 13 Jbeta primers. Profiling relied on immunoSEQ multiplex PCR, and the TCRdb table lists in-frame clones only, not all of them. The table has approximately 200,000 clones, over 70% seen once. Material for sequencing was PBMCs. These receptors all stem from a woman younger than 30 in good health and CMV-seropositive.

The sample holds one count of this clone. The genes are TRBV7-9 and TRBJ2-2; a weak D match, TRBD1 (5 bases). Looked up from germline, CDR1 is SEHNR and CDR2 is FQNEAQ (reference sequence). The length of the CDR3 is 17 residues. The ends were cut back, 2 bases at V and 2 bases at J, with 15 bases in the middle. The CDR3 reads CASSLSPWGRNTGELFF. CDR3 DNA sequence: TGTGCCAGCAGCTTATCCCCCTGGGGCCGAAACACCGGGGAGCTGTTTTTT.

The chain has TRBV9 and TRBJ2-5, with TRBD2 matching over 10 bases. This CDR3 comprises 16 residues. CDR1 SGDLS and CDR2 YYNGEE come from the germline V gene. With 0 bases clipped from V and 7 bases from J, the junction kept 9 bases outside the gene matches. The CDR3 here is CASSVASGGTPGTQYF. CDR3 DNA sequence: TGTGCCAGCAGCGTAGCTAGCGGGGGAACCCCGGGGACCCAGTACTTC.

This chain joins TRBV4-2 and TRBJ2-3; a possible D gene is TRBD1 (5 bases). The V end was cut by 0 bases, the J end by 3 bases, with 7 bases between. The CDR3 is 14 residues long. Germline V CDR1 and CDR2: LGHNA, YNFKEQ. CDR3 sequence reads: CASSQEGLTDTQYF. CDR3 bases: TGTGCCAGCAGCCAAGAGGGGCTGACAGATACGCAGTATTTT.

The chain uses TRBV9 and TRBJ1-4; a possible D gene is TRBD1 (5 bases). Trimming cost V 0 bases and J 7 bases, with 7 bases left between them. The CDR3 extends over 13 amino acids. The germline V gene encodes CDR1 SGDLS and CDR2 YYNGEE. The CDR3 protein is CASSVVGGEKLFF. The CDR3 DNA sequence: TGTGCCAGCAGCGTAGTGGGGGGTGAAAAACTGTTTTTT.

Note on this clone: Since no conserved phenylalanine or tryptophan closes the CDR3, a read error is the likely cause. No DNA is shown, since the ends of the CDR3 on it are uncertain; the CDR3 is the one TCRdb lists. The V call is TRBV5-1, the J call TRBJ1-2. Germline V gene sequence: CDR1 SGHRS, CDR2 YFSETQ. The CDR3 is 8 amino acids long, termini counted. CDR3: CASSPPFE.

This rearrangement joins TRBV4-3 to TRBJ1-2, with D uncertain. Trimming left V 1 base short and J 8 bases short, with 23 bases between. Germline CDR1 and CDR2: LGHNA and YSLEER. The CDR3 has 17 amino acids. The CDR3 region has the DNA TGCGCCAGCAGCCAAGTCGAGGGTAGGGCGCTGGAAGGCGGCTACACCTTC. This translates into CASSQVEGRALEGGYTF.

This clone turned up a few times. The rearrangement links TRBV21-1 to TRBJ2-3; TRBD1, as called in the table, went unchecked against the DNA. TRBV21-1 is a listed pseudogene. The CDR3 has 18 amino acids. The CDR3 DNA sequence: TGTGCCAGCAGCAAGAGGTGTAGGGACAGGGGTAACACAGATACGCAGTATTTT. Its translation is CASSKRCRDRGNTDTQYF.

V is TRBV30 and J is TRBJ2-1; D is perhaps TRBD1 (6 bases). CDR3 length equals 13 residues. Germline values: CDR1 GTSNPN, CDR2 SVGIG (reference sequence). The germline V and J ends were trimmed by 1 base and 2 bases, with 6 bases remaining between them. CDR3 DNA: TGTGCCTGGAGTGGACAGGCCTACAATGAGCAGTTCTTC. It specifies CAWSGQAYNEQFF. Full variable domain (missing parts from reference TRBV30 and TRBJ2-1): SQTIHQWPATLVQPVGSPLSLECTVEGTSNPNLYWYRQAAGRGLQLLFYSVGIGQISSEVPQNLSASRPQDRQFILSSKKLLLSDSGFYLCAWSGQAYNEQFFGPGTRLTVL.

This chain joins TRBV30 and TRBJ2-7; a possible D gene is TRBD2 (5 bases). Germline CDR1 and CDR2: GTSNPN and SVGIG (reference sequence). The V and J ends lost 0 bases and 3 bases respectively, with 9 bases between them. This CDR3 is 13 amino acids long. The CDR3 DNA sequence: TGTGCCTGGAGTGTACGGGGAATCTACGAGCAGTACTTC. Its translation: CAWSVRGIYEQYF.

V usage is TRBV6-5 and J usage is TRBJ2-1, with 7 bases fitting TRBD2. The CDR3 has 15 amino acids. The germline V gene has CDR1 MNHEY and CDR2 SVGAGI. V gave up 0 bases and J gave up 10 bases; unmatched junction bases: 9. The CDR3 spells CASSYSDGGREEQFF. CDR3 nucleotide sequence: TGTGCCAGCAGTTACTCCGACGGGGGGAGGGAGGAGCAGTTCTTC.

The J gene is TRBJ2-3, the V gene TRBV6-1, with TRBD2 as a possible D gene (5 bases). V lost 0 bases and J lost 2, with 15 bases in between. This CDR3 has 17 amino acids. CDR1 is MNHNS, CDR2 SASEGT, per germline. The CDR3 coding sequence is TGTGCCAGCAGTGAAGCTTTTCTTGGACTTTACACAGATACGCAGTATTTT. The encoded protein is CASSEAFLGLYTDTQYF.

The rearrangement joins TRBV6-1 to TRBJ2-2, with TRBD1 as a possible D gene (5 bases). The CDR3 contains 15 residues. The V and J ends lost 2 bases and 4 bases respectively, with 11 bases between them. Germline V gene sequence: CDR1 MNHNS, CDR2 SASEGT. The CDR3: CASSERRQGTGELFF. The DNA of the CDR3 is TGTGCCAGCAGTGAAAGGCGGCAGGGCACCGGGGAGCTGTTTTTT.

As regards this clone: A read error may account for a junction end that differs from germline. The rearrangement uses TRBV9 and TRBJ2-2, with D unclear. The V gene's germline CDR1 is SGDLS and CDR2 YYNGEE. The CDR3 is 12 residues long. The CDR3 loop is CASSSNNGELFF. The DNA for the CDR3 is TGTGCCAGCAGTTCAAACAACGGGGAGCTGTTTTTT.

This rearrangement joins TRBV27 to TRBJ1-4; 7 positions agree with TRBD1. V lost 6 bases and J lost 7; bases outside the gene matches: 8. CDR3 length: 14 residues. The germline CDR1 and CDR2 sequences are MNHEY and SMNVEV (reference sequence). CDR3 amino acids: CASRRQGSFEKLFF. The CDR3 DNA is TGTGCCAGCAGGCGACAGGGTTCATTTGAAAAACTGTTTTTT.

This clone was observed once. The CDR3 is CASSGGISEKLFF. The CDR3 nucleotides read TGTGCCAGCTCAGGGGGGATCAGTGAAAAACTGTTTTTT. The chain employs TRBV18 and TRBJ1-4, with TRBD1 as a possible D gene (5 bases). The germline gives CDR1 KGHSH, CDR2 LQKENI. The CDR3 consists of 13 residues. V lost 5 bases and J lost 7, with 11 bases in between. Variable domain in full (rest from reference TRBV18 and TRBJ1-4): NAGVMQNPRHLVRRRGQEARLRCSPMKGHSHVYWYRQLPEEGLKFMVYLQKENIIDESGMPKERFSAEFPKEGPSILRIQQVVRGDSAAYFCASSGGISEKLFFGSGTQLSVL.

This clone showed up just once. The chain uses TRBV6-6 and TRBJ1-2; D remains ambiguous. The CDR3 has 13 amino acids. Germline CDR1 is MNHNY and CDR2 is SVGAGI (reference sequence). Trimming removed 5 bases at V and 6 bases at J, with 13 bases between. The CDR3 sequence is CASSRTGTNGYTF. The DNA for the CDR3 is TGTGCCAGCAGTCGCACGGGAACCAATGGCTACACCTTC.

V and J are TRBV4-3 and TRBJ2-1, with TRBD2 identical over 11 bases. The V segment lost 5 bases and the J segment 7 bases; nucleotides outside the gene matches: 4. Germline V gene sequence: CDR1 LGHNA, CDR2 YSLEER. This CDR3 comprises 14 residues. CDR3 region: CASSGLAGVNEQFF. In nucleotides, the CDR3 is TGCGCCAGCAGCGGACTAGCGGGTGTGAATGAGCAGTTCTTC.

V usage is TRBV11-2 and J usage is TRBJ2-7; D perhaps matches TRBD2 (6 bases). Between the trimmed V and J ends, which lost 4 bases and 7 bases, there was a span of 14 bases. The CDR3 loop spans 13 amino acids. The germline gives CDR1 SGHAT, CDR2 FQNNGV. The CDR3 spells CASSSLAVGEQYF. The CDR3 coding sequence is TGTGCCAGCAGCTCATTAGCGGTGGGAGAGCAGTACTTC.

The chain joins TRBV7-9 to TRBJ2-5; TRBD2 agrees at 15 bases. The CDR3 covers 16 residues. The junction had 4 bases not matched to a gene; V was cut back by 4 bases and J by 4 bases. In germline, CDR1 is SEHNR, CDR2 FQNEAQ (reference sequence). The CDR3 protein is CASSYGLAGGIETQYF. The CDR3 nucleotides read TGTGCCAGCAGCTACGGACTAGCGGGGGGGATAGAGACCCAGTACTTC.

V usage is TRBV13 and J usage is TRBJ2-7; 8 bases line up with TRBD1. V was pared by 1 base and J by 2 bases, with 7 bases of the junction left unmatched. Germline loops: CDR1 PRHDT, CDR2 FYEKMQ (reference sequence). This CDR3 spans 16 amino acids. The CDR3: CASSLAYGTGTYEQYF. Written as DNA, the CDR3 is TGTGCCAGCAGCTTAGCTTATGGGACAGGAACCTACGAGCAGTACTTC. Using reference TRBV13 and TRBJ2-7 for the parts outside the CDR3, the full variable domain is AAGVIQSPRHLIKEKRETATLKCYPIPRHDTVYWYQQGPGQDPQFLISFYEKMQSDKGSIPDRFSAQQFSDYHSELNMSSLELGDSALYFCASSLAYGTGTYEQYFGPGTRLTVT.

The J gene is TRBJ1-4, the V gene TRBV10-1; D ambiguous. Germline CDR1 is WNHNN and CDR2 is SYGVQD (reference sequence). V dropped 8 bases and J dropped 8 bases, with 15 bases sitting between them. The CDR3 has 13 amino acids. CDR3 region: CASARGIGEKLFF. The CDR3 DNA sequence: TGCGCCAGCGCTCGGGGAATAGGAGAAAAACTGTTTTTT.

The chain recombines TRBV6-1 with TRBJ2-2, with 8 nucleotides matching TRBD1. Per germline, CDR1 MNHNS and CDR2 SASEGT. V shed 4 bases, J shed 6 bases, and the junction held 10 bases outside the gene matches. This CDR3 comprises 16 residues. CDR3 loop: CASSGPGGLRSGELFF. In DNA, the CDR3 is TGTGCCAGCAGTGGGCCAGGGGGCTTGCGATCCGGGGAGCTGTTTTTT.

The gene calls are TRBV6-1 and TRBJ1-1; D not resolved. Germline V gives CDR1 MNHNS, CDR2 SASEGT. Trimming left V 7 bases short and J 0 bases short, with 3 bases between. The CDR3 runs to 11 residues. The CDR3 loop reads CASTLNTEAFF. For the CDR3, the DNA is TGTGCCAGCACTCTGAACACTGAAGCTTTCTTT.

There are a few counts of this clone. This chain uses TRBV6-5 with TRBJ2-7; D call uncertain. This CDR3 is built from 13 residues. Trimming stripped 6 bases from V and 4 bases from J, with 13 bases between. Per germline, CDR1 MNHEY and CDR2 SVGAGI. The CDR3, as DNA: TGTGCCAGCAGCCCTGGCGCGAGGTACGAGCAGTACTTC. Amino acid sequence: CASSPGARYEQYF.

The rearrangement joins TRBV4-1 to TRBJ1-1, with a weak D call TRBD1 (6 bases). Trimming took off 1 base at V and 0 bases at J, with 9 bases between the two ends. The CDR3 sequence is 15 residues long. Germline CDR1 reads MGHRA; CDR2 reads YSYEKL. CDR3 sequence: CASSQGGQLNTEAFF. DNA for the CDR3: TGCGCCAGCAGCCAAGGAGGACAGCTGAACACTGAAGCTTTCTTT.

A remark on this clone: The sample contains more than one DNA sequence encoding this CDR3. The chain uses TRBV5-1 and TRBJ2-1; possibly TRBD1 for D (5 bases). The CDR3 length is 12 residues. The V end was cut by 0 bases, the J end by 8 bases, with 6 bases between. The germline V gene encodes CDR1 SGHRS and CDR2 YFSETQ. The CDR3 reads CASSLVGDEQFF. Here the CDR3 DNA reads TGCGCCAGCAGCTTGGTAGGGGATGAGCAGTTCTTC.